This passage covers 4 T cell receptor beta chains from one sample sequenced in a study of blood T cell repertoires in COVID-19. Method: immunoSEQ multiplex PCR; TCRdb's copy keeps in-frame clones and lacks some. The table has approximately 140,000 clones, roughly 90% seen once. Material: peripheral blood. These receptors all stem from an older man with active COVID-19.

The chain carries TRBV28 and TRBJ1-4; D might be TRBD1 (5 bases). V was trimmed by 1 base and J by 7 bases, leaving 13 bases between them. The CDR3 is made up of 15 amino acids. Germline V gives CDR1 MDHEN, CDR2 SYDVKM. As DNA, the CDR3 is TGTGCCAGCAGTTTATCTCAGGGAAGCCTTGAAAAACTGTTTTTT. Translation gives CASSLSQGSLEKLFF.

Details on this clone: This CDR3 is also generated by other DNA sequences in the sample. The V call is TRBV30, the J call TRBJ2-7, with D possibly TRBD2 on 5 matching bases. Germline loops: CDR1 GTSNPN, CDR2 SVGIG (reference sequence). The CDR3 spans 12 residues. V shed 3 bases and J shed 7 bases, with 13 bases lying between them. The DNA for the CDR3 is TGTGCCTGGAGGACGGGAATACGGGAGCAGTACTTC. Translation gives CAWRTGIREQYF.

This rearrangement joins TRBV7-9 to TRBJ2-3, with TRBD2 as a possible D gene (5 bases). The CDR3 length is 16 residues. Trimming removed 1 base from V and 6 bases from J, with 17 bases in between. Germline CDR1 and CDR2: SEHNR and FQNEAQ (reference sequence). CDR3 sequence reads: CASSLGLRGSGDTQYF. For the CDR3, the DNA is TGTGCCAGCAGCTTAGGACTACGCGGTTCGGGCGATACGCAGTATTTT. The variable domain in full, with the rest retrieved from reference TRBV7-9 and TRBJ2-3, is DTGVSQNPRHKITKRGQNVTFRCDPISEHNRLYWYRQTLGQGPEFLTYFQNEAQLEKSRLLSDRFSAERPKGSFSTLEIQRTEQGDSAMYLCASSLGLRGSGDTQYFGPGTRLTVL.

This CDR3 reads CASSPTGAGSGNYGYTF. The CDR3, as DNA: TGTGCCAGCAGCCCTACCGGCGCAGGGTCGGGTAACTATGGCTACACCTTC. The chain combines TRBV9 with TRBJ1-2, with D maybe TRBD1 (5 bases). V lost 4 bases, J lost 1 base, and 20 bases lay in between. Germline V gene lookup returns CDR1 SGDLS and CDR2 YYNGEE. The CDR3 extends over 17 amino acids.